Below are 30 T cell receptor beta chains sequenced from a single sample in a study of beta chain features in type 1 diabetes. What was sequenced were expressed TCRB transcripts, since all of the isolated RNA had been reverse transcribed. Generated by immunoSEQ multiplex PCR, the TCRdb table keeps only in-frame clones and is missing some. Of about 710,000 clones in the sample, 11% to 15% are singletons; the top ten hold 0.035% to 0.045%. No antigen has been identified for these receptors. Findings and limits, study-wide: People with Type 1 diabetes carried modestly yet significantly shorter TCRB CDR3s in all four CD4+ subsets.

Sequencing was performed on naive CD4+ T cells from blood. All receptors come from a man aged 18-30 years with type 1 diabetes.

This clone showed up just a few times. V and J are TRBV10-3 and TRBJ2-5; 8 nucleotides line up with TRBD1. V was pared by 6 bases and J by 3 bases, with 3 bases of the junction left unmatched. The CDR3 totals 13 residues. Germline assignment: CDR1 ENHRY and CDR2 SYGVKD. CDR3 residues: CAIRKGQEETQYF. The CDR3 DNA follows: TGTGCCATCAGAAAGGGACAGGAAGAGACCCAGTACTTC.

Only a few counts were recorded for this clone. J is TRBJ1-2 and V is TRBV30, with D possibly matching TRBD1 (5 bases). In germline, CDR1 is GTSNPN, CDR2 SVGIG (reference sequence). The V and J ends lost 5 bases and 1 base respectively, with 8 bases between them. The CDR3 totals 12 residues. The CDR3 protein is CAWGGGNYGYTF. In DNA form, the CDR3 reads TGTGCCTGGGGGGGAGGTAACTATGGCTACACCTTC.

This chain links TRBV15 with TRBJ2-7, with TRBD2 as a possible D gene (7 bases). Germline-derived CDR1 and CDR2 are LNHNV and YYDKDF (reference sequence). Trimming stripped 5 bases from V and 6 bases from J, with 20 bases between. The CDR3 length is 15 residues. CDR3 bases: TGTGCCACCAGCCCGGGGGCGGGAGTAGTGCTCGAGCAGTACTTC. This sequence encodes CATSPGAGVVLEQYF.

A few counts support this clone. The chain is built from TRBV6-6 and TRBJ1-1; D remains ambiguous. The CDR3 is 12 amino acids. V dropped 1 base and J dropped 3 bases, with 3 bases sitting between them. The germline V gene has CDR1 MNHNY and CDR2 SVGAGI (reference sequence). The CDR3 spells CASSYLDTEAFF. DNA of the CDR3: TGTGCCAGCAGTTACTTAGACACTGAAGCTTTCTTT.

The chain uses TRBV7-2 and TRBJ1-6; D possibly corresponds to TRBD1 (6 bases). The CDR3 totals 15 residues. Trimming took off 1 base at V and 6 bases at J, with 10 bases between the two ends. The germline gives CDR1 SGHTA, CDR2 FQGNSA. CDR3 sequence (DNA): TGTGCCAGCAGCTTAGAGAGCAGGGGTAATTCACCCCTCCACTTT. This codes for CASSLESRGNSPLHF.

The genes are TRBV5-6 and TRBJ2-7, with unresolved D. The ends were cut back, 4 bases at V and 4 bases at J, with 6 bases in the middle. The CDR3 extends over 11 amino acids. Germline CDR1 reads SGHDT; CDR2 reads YYEEEE. The CDR3 coding sequence is TGTGCCAGCAGCCAAATATACGAGCAGTACTTC. Protein: CASSQIYEQYF.

This clone has only one observation. The V call is TRBV6-5, the J call TRBJ2-1; the D gene is possibly TRBD2 (6 bases). Trimming shortened V by 6 bases and J by 2 bases, and 14 bases separated the two germline ends. The CDR3 loop spans 15 amino acids. Germline CDR1 reads MNHEY; CDR2 reads SVGAGI. This CDR3 reads CASRPIAETYNEQFF. CDR3 in DNA: TGTGCCAGCAGACCTATAGCGGAAACCTACAATGAGCAGTTCTTC.

The rearrangement joins TRBV29-1 to TRBJ2-3; D ambiguous. CDR1 SQVTM and CDR2 ANQGSEA come from the germline V gene. With 6 bases removed from V and 6 bases from J, the gap between germline ends came to 10 bases. The CDR3 length is 11 residues. The CDR3 DNA reads as TGCAGCGTCGGCAAGAGGGATACGCAGTATTTT. Residues: CSVGKRDTQYF.

This chain links TRBV5-1 with TRBJ2-1, with 10 bases fitting TRBD2. Germline V gene data show CDR1 as SGHRS and CDR2 as YFSETQ. The J segment lost 2 bases and the V segment lost 4 bases, leaving 6 bases of the junction unmatched. The CDR3 spans 16 residues. CDR3 residues: CASSAFTSGAYNEQFF. The CDR3 nucleotides read TGCGCCAGCAGCGCTTTTACTAGCGGGGCCTACAATGAGCAGTTCTTC.

The chain links TRBV30 to TRBJ1-4, with D unclear. This CDR3 is built from 13 residues. Trimming left V 2 bases short and J 8 bases short, with 12 bases between. CDR1 and CDR2 (germline): GTSNPN, SVGIG (reference sequence). The CDR3 DNA sequence: TGTGCCTGGAGTTTTAGGGCGGGAGAAAAACTGTTTTTT. Translated, it gives CAWSFRAGEKLFF.

The chain combines TRBV30 with TRBJ1-2; D is unclear. Germline V lookup: CDR1 GTSNPN, CDR2 SVGIG (reference sequence). The length of the CDR3 is 12 residues. Trimming removed 4 bases at V and 3 bases at J, with 9 bases between. The CDR3 region is CAWNDQDYGYTF. In nucleotides, the CDR3 is TGTGCCTGGAATGACCAGGACTATGGCTACACCTTC.

This clone was recorded a few times. The gene calls are TRBV7-3 and TRBJ2-7; tentatively, D is TRBD2 (6 bases). This CDR3 spans 14 amino acids. CDR1 and CDR2 (germline): SGHTA, FQGTGA. The V end lost 2 bases, the J end lost 1 base, and 9 bases lay between the germline ends. The CDR3 DNA reads as TGTGCCAGCAGCTTACTAGCGTCGTCCTACGAGCAGTACTTC. It is translated as CASSLLASSYEQYF.

The V and J genes are TRBV19 and TRBJ2-3; D ambiguous. V shed 4 bases and J shed 2 bases, with 10 bases lying between them. The length of the CDR3 is 14 residues. Germline V gene sequence: CDR1 LNHDA, CDR2 SQIVND (reference sequence). The CDR3 nucleotides read TGTGCCAGTAGTACGCGGACCACCACAGATACGCAGTATTTT. Its protein is CASSTRTTTDTQYF.

This clone turned up a few times. V is TRBV2 and J is TRBJ1-1; unclear D gene. V was pared by 6 bases and J by 0 bases, with 11 bases between. CDR3 length equals 14 residues. Germline V gene lookup returns CDR1 SNHLY and CDR2 FYNNEI. In DNA, the CDR3 is TGTGCCAGCAGACTTCAGAAAATGAACACTGAAGCTTTCTTT. Protein: CASRLQKMNTEAFF. Supplemented by reference TRBV2 and TRBJ1-1, the full variable domain reads EPEVTQTPSHQVTQMGQEVILRCVPISNHLYFYWYRQILGQKVEFLVSFYNNEISEKSEIFDDQFSVERPDGSNFTLKIRSTKLEDSAMYFCASRLQKMNTEAFFGQGTRLTVV.

This chain links TRBV5-1 with TRBJ2-5; TRBD2 might be the D (6 bases). The germline V and J ends were trimmed by 0 bases and 0 bases, with 12 bases remaining between them. Germline CDR1 reads SGHRS; CDR2 reads YFSETQ. The CDR3 contains 16 residues. The DNA for the CDR3 is TGCGCCAGCAGCTTGGACTTAGGAGGGGACCAAGAGACCCAGTACTTC. Translating it yields CASSLDLGGDQETQYF.

The rearrangement uses TRBV5-1 and TRBJ2-7, with 8 bases lining up with TRBD1. The V gene's germline CDR1 is SGHRS and CDR2 YFSETQ. Trimming removed 5 bases from V and 1 base from J; junction bases left unmatched: 17. There are 18 residues in the CDR3. The CDR3 DNA sequence: TGCGCCAGCAGTCTCACATTGGACAGGGACAGTGGGTCCTACGAGCAGTACTTC. It specifies CASSLTLDRDSGSYEQYF.

This clone was recorded a few times. V usage is TRBV11-2 and J usage is TRBJ2-3; no definite D call. The V end lost 1 base, the J end lost 5 bases, and 10 bases lay between the germline ends. Germline loops: CDR1 SGHAT, CDR2 FQNNGV. This CDR3 contains 14 residues. DNA of the CDR3: TGTGCCAGCAGCTTAGTGGCCATCGGAGATACGCAGTATTTT. This gives the protein CASSLVAIGDTQYF.

This clone was observed a few times. This chain's CDR3 is CAISEGTAGDTQYF. The CDR3 DNA is TGTGCCATCAGTGAAGGGACGGCCGGAGATACGCAGTATTTT. V is TRBV10-3 and J is TRBJ2-3, with D perhaps assigned TRBD1 or TRBD2 (5 bases each). Per germline, CDR1 ENHRY and CDR2 SYGVKD. The CDR3 is 14 residues long. The germline V and J ends were trimmed by 3 bases and 5 bases, with 12 bases remaining between them.

This clone was seen only a few times. This chain connects TRBV7-2 to TRBJ1-1; no reliable D call. The CDR3 is 15 residues long. Germline values: CDR1 SGHTA, CDR2 FQGNSA. Trimming took 3 bases from V and 0 from J, leaving 11 bases between them. Here the CDR3 reads CASSLRALMNTEAFF. CDR3 nucleotides: TGTGCCAGCAGCTTGAGGGCCTTGATGAACACTGAAGCTTTCTTT. Full variable domain (rest looked up from reference TRBV7-2 and TRBJ1-1): GAGVSQSPSNKVTEKGKDVELRCDPISGHTALYWYRQSLGQGLEFLIYFQGNSAPDKSGLPSDRFSAERTGGSVSTLTIQRTQQEDSAVYLCASSLRALMNTEAFFGQGTRLTVV.

The table lists this clone with a few counts. The gene calls are TRBV7-2 and TRBJ1-2; no definite D call. The ends were cut back, 1 base at V and 5 bases at J, with 8 bases in the middle. Germline loops: CDR1 SGHTA, CDR2 FQGNSA. This CDR3 is 13 amino acids long. The CDR3, as DNA: TGTGCCAGCAGCTTAGATTGGGAATATGGCTACACCTTC. This encodes CASSLDWEYGYTF.

This clone was observed a few times. The rearrangement links TRBV11-2 to TRBJ2-1; no clear D. The V gene lost 8 bases and the J gene lost 0 bases, with 8 bases spanning the gap. From germline, CDR1 is SGHAT and CDR2 FQNNGV. The CDR3 has 13 amino acids. The CDR3 DNA reads TGTGCCAGCGTGCCGAGCTCCTACAATGAGCAGTTCTTC. It encodes CASVPSSYNEQFF.

This clone was seen a few times. The chain is built from TRBV4-1 and TRBJ1-5, with 7 bases fitting TRBD1. Germline trimming cut 3 bases from V and 8 bases from J; bases unmatched to any gene: 4. The V gene's germline CDR1 is MGHRA and CDR2 YSYEKL. This CDR3 comprises 13 residues. CDR3 nucleotides: TGCGCCAGCAGCCACGCAGGGACAGAGCCCCAGCATTTT. Translation: CASSHAGTEPQHF.

There are a few counts of this clone. The chain carries TRBV7-8 and TRBJ2-4; D gene uncertain. The germline V and J ends were trimmed by 4 bases and 0 bases, with 7 bases remaining between them. The CDR3 runs to 14 residues. The germline V gene encodes CDR1 SGHVS and CDR2 FQNEAQ. As DNA, the CDR3 is TGTGCCAGCAGCTCCGAACCAGCCAAAAACATTCAGTACTTC. Protein product: CASSSEPAKNIQYF.

Regarding this clone: Compared with germline, one end of the junction differs, possibly owing to a read error. Other DNA sequences in the sample encode the same CDR3. The rearrangement uses TRBV29-1 and TRBJ2-5; the D gene is possibly TRBD2 (5 bases). CDR1 and CDR2 (germline): SQVTM, ANQGSEA. The CDR3 consists of 15 residues. CDR3 amino acids: CSVEAPGNLQETQYF. CDR3 bases: TGCAGCGTGGAAGCTCCGGGGAACCTCCAAGAGACCCAGTACTTC.

This clone was seen a handful of times. The V and J genes are TRBV10-3 and TRBJ2-3; 12 bases match TRBD2. CDR3 length: 14 amino acids. V was clipped by 7 bases and J by 4 bases; unmatched bases: 3. Germline CDR1 reads ENHRY; CDR2 reads SYGVKD. CDR3 bases: TGTGCCATCACCGGACTAGCGGGATCAGATACGCAGTATTTT. Translated, it gives CAITGLAGSDTQYF.

The CDR3 is CASSQGASADTQYF. CDR3 nucleotides: TGTGCCAGCAGCCAAGGGGCGAGCGCAGATACGCAGTATTTT. The rearrangement joins TRBV14 to TRBJ2-3; D is unclear. CDR1 and CDR2 from the germline V gene are SGHDN and FVKESK. The ends were cut back, 1 base at V and 4 bases at J, with 9 bases in the middle. This CDR3 contains 14 residues.

V is TRBV29-1 and J is TRBJ2-3; no clear D. This CDR3 contains 14 residues. V lost 0 bases and J 4 bases, leaving 11 bases between the germline ends. In germline, CDR1 is SQVTM, CDR2 ANQGSEA. CDR3 region: CSVEEGRRADTQYF. In DNA form, the CDR3 reads TGCAGCGTTGAAGAAGGCCGGCGTGCAGATACGCAGTATTTT.

The chain carries TRBV30 and TRBJ2-5, with TRBD1 matching over 7 bases. The last part of the DNA fits TRBJ2-7 better; the J call may be wrong. Germline CDR1 reads GTSNPN; CDR2 reads SVGIG (reference sequence). The length of the CDR3 is 13 residues. The CDR3 is CAWATGPYYEQYF. CDR3 nucleotides: TGTGCCTGGGCGACAGGGCCTTACTACGAGCAGTACTTC.

The table lists this clone with a few counts. This sequence joins TRBV6-5 and TRBJ1-6; no definite D call. This CDR3 is 16 amino acids long. Germline V gives CDR1 MNHEY, CDR2 SVGAGI. Between the trimmed V and J ends, which lost 0 bases and 9 bases, there was a span of 15 bases. CDR3 protein: CASSYSSAAEGSPLHF. CDR3 bases: TGTGCCAGCAGTTACTCGAGTGCTGCGGAGGGTTCACCCCTCCACTTT.

This chain links TRBV15 with TRBJ1-5; no clear D gene. V was pared by 6 bases and J by 0 bases, with 9 bases between. The CDR3 has 14 amino acids. Germline CDR1 and CDR2: LNHNV and YYDKDF (reference sequence). CDR3 residues: CATSSAYSNQPQHF. As DNA, the CDR3 is TGTGCCACCAGTTCGGCCTATAGCAATCAGCCCCAGCATTTT. Complete variable domain (other parts from reference TRBV15 and TRBJ1-5): DAMVIQNPRYQVTQFGKPVTLSCSQTLNHNVMYWYQQKSSQAPKLLFHYYDKDFNNEADTPDNFQSRRPNTSFCFLDIRSPGLGDTAMYLCATSSAYSNQPQHFGDGTRLSIL.